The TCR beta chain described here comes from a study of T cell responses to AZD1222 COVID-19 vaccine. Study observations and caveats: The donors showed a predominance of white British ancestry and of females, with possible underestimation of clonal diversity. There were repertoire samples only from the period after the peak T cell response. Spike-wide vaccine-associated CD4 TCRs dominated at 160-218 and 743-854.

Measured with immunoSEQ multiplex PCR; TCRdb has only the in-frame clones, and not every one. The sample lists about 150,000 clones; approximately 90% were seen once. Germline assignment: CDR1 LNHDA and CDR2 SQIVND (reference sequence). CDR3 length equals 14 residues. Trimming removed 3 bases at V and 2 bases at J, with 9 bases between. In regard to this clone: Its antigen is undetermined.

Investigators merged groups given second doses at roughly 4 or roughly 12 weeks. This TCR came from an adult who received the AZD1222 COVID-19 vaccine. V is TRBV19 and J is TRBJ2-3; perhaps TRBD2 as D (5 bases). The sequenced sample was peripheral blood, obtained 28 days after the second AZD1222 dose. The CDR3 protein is CASSIGGLTDTQYF. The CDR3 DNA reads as TGTGCCAGTAGTATTGGCGGACTCACAGATACGCAGTATTTT.